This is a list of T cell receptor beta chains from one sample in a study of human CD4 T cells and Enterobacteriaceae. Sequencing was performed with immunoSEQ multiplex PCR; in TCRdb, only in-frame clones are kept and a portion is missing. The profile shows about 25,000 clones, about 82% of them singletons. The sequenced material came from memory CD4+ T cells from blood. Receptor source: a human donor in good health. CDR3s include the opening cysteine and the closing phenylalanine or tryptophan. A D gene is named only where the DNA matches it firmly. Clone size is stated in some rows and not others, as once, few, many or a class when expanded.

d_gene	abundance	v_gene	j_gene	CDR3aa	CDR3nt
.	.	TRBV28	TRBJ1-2	CASISVAGYGYTF	TGTGCCAGCATTTCGGTTGCAGGGTATGGCTACACCTTC
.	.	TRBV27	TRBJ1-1	CASSLVLNTEAFF	TGTGCCAGCAGTTTAGTACTGAACACTGAAGCTTTCTTT
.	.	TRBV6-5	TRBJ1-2	CASSYLPQGYGYTF	TGTGCCAGCAGTTACCTTCCCCAGGGTTATGGCTACACCTTC
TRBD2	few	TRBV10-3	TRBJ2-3	CAISETSGGARDTQYF	TGTGCCATCAGTGAGACTAGCGGGGGGGCGAGAGATACGCAGTATTTT
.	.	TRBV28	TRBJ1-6	CAGGVGRKNSPLHF	TGTGCCGGAGGGGTCGGGCGGAAGAATTCACCCCTCCACTTT
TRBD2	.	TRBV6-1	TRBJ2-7	CAAAGINEQYF	TGTGCCGCAGCGGGGATAAACGAGCAGTACTTC
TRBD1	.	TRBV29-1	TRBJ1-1	CSVAGQGRGLGTEAFF	TGCAGCGTTGCCGGACAGGGAAGGGGGCTAGGCACTGAAGCTTTCTTT
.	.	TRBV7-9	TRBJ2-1	CASSPGSSAREQFF	TGTGCCAGCAGCCCCGGCAGTAGCGCAAGGGAGCAGTTCTTC
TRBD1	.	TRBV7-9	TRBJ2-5	CASSLVGTGGETQYF	TGTGCCAGCAGCTTAGTGGGTACAGGGGGAGAGACCCAGTACTTC
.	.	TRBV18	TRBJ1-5	CASSPLDSRGQPQHF	TGTGCCAGCTCACCACTGGACAGCCGCGGTCAACCCCAGCATTTT
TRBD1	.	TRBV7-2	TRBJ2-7	CASSLRQGRTGEQYF	TGTGCCAGCAGCCTTAGACAGGGGCGAACCGGTGAGCAGTACTTC
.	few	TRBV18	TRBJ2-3	CASSLSLTDTQYF	TGTGCCAGCTCACTCTCTCTGACAGATACGCAGTATTTT
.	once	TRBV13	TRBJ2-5	CASSSSPRGSTYQETQYF	TGTGCCAGCAGCTCTAGCCCCCGGGGGTCTACCTACCAAGAGACCCAGTACTTC
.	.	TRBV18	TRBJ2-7	CASSPPGRVSYEQYF	TGTGCCAGCTCACCACCGGGAAGGGTATCCTACGAGCAGTACTTC
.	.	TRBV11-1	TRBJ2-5	CASSLVGTRETQYF	TGTGCCAGCAGCTTAGTCGGGACAAGAGAGACCCAGTACTTC
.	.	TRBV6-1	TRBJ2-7	CASLRDNSYEQYF	TGTGCCAGCCTCCGGGACAACTCCTACGAGCAGTACTTC
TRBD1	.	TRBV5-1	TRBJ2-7	CASSLLEAGTGGVRYF	TGCGCCAGCAGCTTGCTTGAAGCCGGGACAGGGGGTGTTAGGTACTTC
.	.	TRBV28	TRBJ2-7	CASRSGVLSSYEQYF	TGTGCCAGTCGATCGGGAGTATTAAGCTCCTACGAGCAGTACTTC
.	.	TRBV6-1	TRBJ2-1	CASIKRGPRGNEQFF	TGTGCCAGCATCAAAAGGGGACCCCGAGGGAATGAGCAGTTCTTC
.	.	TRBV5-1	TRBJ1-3	CASSLAGRSSGNTIYF	TGCGCCAGCAGCTTGGCCGGACGGAGCTCTGGAAACACCATATATTTT
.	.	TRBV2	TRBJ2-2	CASHLFNRANTGELFF	TGTGCCAGCCACTTGTTCAACCGTGCGAACACCGGGGAGCTGTTTTTT
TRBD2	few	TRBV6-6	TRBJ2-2	CASRLTSGNTGELFF	TGTGCCAGCAGATTGACTAGCGGGAACACCGGGGAGCTGTTTTTT
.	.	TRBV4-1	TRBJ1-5	CASSQTGLGSNQPQHF	TGCGCCAGCAGCCAGACCGGTTTGGGCAGCAATCAGCCCCAGCATTTT
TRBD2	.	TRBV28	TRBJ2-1	CASSLSGASGRAFRSRNEQFF	TGTGCCAGCAGTTTATCAGGCGCTAGCGGGAGGGCATTTAGGTCTCGGAATGAGCAGTTCTTC
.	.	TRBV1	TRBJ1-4	CTSSQGFPDRGVSNEKLFF	TGCACCAGCAGCCAAGGATTCCCAGACAGGGGTGTCTCTAATGAAAAACTGTTTTTT
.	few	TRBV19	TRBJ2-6	CASSIVGGSGANVLTF	TGTGCCAGTAGTATAGTAGGGGGTTCAGGGGCCAACGTCCTGACTTTC
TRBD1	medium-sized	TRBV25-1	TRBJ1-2	CASSAGTGNTF	TGTGCCAGCAGTGCTGGGACAGGTAACACCTTC
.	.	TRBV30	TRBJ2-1	CAWSVGSEQFF	TGTGCCTGGAGTGTAGGAAGCGAGCAGTTCTTC
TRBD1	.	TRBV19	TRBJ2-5	CASSFAGQGAEKTQYF	TGTGCCAGTAGTTTCGCGGGACAGGGGGCGGAAAAGACCCAGTACTTC
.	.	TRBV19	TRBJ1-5	CASSIEQVNQPQHF	TGTGCCAGTAGTATAGAACAGGTAAATCAGCCCCAGCATTTT
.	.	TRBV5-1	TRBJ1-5	CASSPGGRDVSNQPQHF	TGCGCCAGCAGCCCCGGGGGCAGGGATGTGAGCAATCAGCCCCAGCATTTT
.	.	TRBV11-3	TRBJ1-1	CASSFQGPNTEAFF	TGTGCCAGCAGCTTTCAGGGACCTAACACTGAAGCTTTCTTT
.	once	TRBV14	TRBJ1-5	CASSQDLNQPQHF	TGTGCCAGCAGCCAAGACCTCAATCAGCCCCAGCATTTT
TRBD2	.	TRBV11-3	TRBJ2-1	CASSPTGTSGDDNEQFF	TGTGCCAGCAGCCCTACCGGGACTAGCGGTGACGACAATGAGCAGTTCTTC
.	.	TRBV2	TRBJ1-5	CASSGRDKDQPQHF	TGTGCCAGCAGTGGCCGGGACAAGGATCAGCCCCAGCATTTT
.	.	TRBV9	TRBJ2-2	CASSARPEGNTGELFF	TGTGCCAGCAGCGCCCGACCGGAGGGGAACACCGGGGAGCTGTTTTTT
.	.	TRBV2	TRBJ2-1	CASRYRDKTYNEQFF	TGTGCCAGCAGATACCGGGACAAAACCTACAATGAGCAGTTCTTC
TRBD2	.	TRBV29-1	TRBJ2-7	CSVAGGVDSLIGEQYF	TGCAGCGTGGCGGGGGGGGTTGACTCCCTCATAGGGGAGCAGTACTTC
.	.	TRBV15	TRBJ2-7	CATSREGGGYEQYF	TGTGCCACCAGCAGAGAAGGGGGAGGCTACGAGCAGTACTTC
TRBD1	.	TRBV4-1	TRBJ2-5	CASMDRGNQETQYF	TGCGCCAGCATGGACAGGGGAAACCAAGAGACCCAGTACTTC
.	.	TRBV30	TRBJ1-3	CAWSVGAGNTIYF	TGTGCCTGGAGTGTTGGTGCCGGAAACACCATATATTTT